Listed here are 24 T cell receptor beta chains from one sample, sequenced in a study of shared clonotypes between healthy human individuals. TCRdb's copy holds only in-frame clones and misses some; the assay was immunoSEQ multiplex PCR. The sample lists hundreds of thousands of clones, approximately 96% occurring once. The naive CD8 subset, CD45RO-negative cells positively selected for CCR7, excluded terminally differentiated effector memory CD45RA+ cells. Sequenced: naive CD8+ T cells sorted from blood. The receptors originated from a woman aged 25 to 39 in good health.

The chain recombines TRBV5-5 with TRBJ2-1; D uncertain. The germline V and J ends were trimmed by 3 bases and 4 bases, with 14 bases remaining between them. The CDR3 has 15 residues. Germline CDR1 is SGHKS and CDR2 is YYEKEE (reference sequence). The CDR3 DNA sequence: TGTGCCAGCAGCTCCCGGGCATCAGGTTACAATGAGCAGTTCTTC. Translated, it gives CASSSRASGYNEQFF.

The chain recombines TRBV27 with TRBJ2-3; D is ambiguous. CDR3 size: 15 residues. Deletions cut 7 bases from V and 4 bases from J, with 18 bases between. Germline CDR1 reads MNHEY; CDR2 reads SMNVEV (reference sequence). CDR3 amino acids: CASTSVTAFPDTQYF. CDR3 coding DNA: TGTGCCAGCACCTCGGTAACTGCATTCCCAGATACGCAGTATTTT.

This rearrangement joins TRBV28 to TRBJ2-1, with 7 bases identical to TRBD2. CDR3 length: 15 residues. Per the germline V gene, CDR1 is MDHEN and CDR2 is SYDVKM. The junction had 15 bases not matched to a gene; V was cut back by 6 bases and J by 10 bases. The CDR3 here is CASSPELAGLGEQFF. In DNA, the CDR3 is TGTGCCAGCAGCCCAGAATTAGCGGGTTTAGGCGAGCAGTTCTTC.

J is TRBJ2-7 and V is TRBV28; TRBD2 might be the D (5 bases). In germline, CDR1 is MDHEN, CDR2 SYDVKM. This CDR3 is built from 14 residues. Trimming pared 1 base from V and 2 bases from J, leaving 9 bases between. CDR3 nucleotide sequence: TGTGCCAGCAGTTTATCCGGGAAGACCTACGAGCAGTACTTC. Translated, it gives CASSLSGKTYEQYF.

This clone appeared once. The CDR3 nucleotides are TGTGCCAGCAGGACAGGGGGCATGAACACTGAAGCTTTCTTT. Its protein is CASRTGGMNTEAFF. The chain carries TRBV2 and TRBJ1-1, with 10 bases that match TRBD1. Germline values: CDR1 SNHLY, CDR2 FYNNEI. Trimming cost V 6 bases and J 0 bases; bases outside gene matches: 1. This CDR3 spans 14 amino acids.

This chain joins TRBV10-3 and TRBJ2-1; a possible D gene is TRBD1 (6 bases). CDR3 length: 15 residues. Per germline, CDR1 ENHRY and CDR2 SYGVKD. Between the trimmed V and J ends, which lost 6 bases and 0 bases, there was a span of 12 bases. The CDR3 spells CAISPGTNSYNEQFF. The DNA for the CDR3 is TGTGCCATCAGCCCCGGGACAAACTCCTACAATGAGCAGTTCTTC.

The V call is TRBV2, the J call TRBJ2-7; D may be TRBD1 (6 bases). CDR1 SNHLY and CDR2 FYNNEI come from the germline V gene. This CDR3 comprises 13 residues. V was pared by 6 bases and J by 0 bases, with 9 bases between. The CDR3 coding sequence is TGTGCCAGCAGGATACAGGGCTCCTACGAGCAGTACTTC. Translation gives CASRIQGSYEQYF.

The CDR3 DNA sequence: TGCGCCAGCAGCCAAGGCTCCAGGGATGCCGGGGAGCTGTTTTTT. It translates to CASSQGSRDAGELFF. V gene TRBV4-1 combines with J gene TRBJ2-2; possible D gene TRBD1, 5 bases. This CDR3 is built from 15 residues. The germline CDR1 and CDR2 sequences are MGHRA and YSYEKL. The V end lost 1 base, the J end lost 6 bases, and 12 bases lay between the germline ends.

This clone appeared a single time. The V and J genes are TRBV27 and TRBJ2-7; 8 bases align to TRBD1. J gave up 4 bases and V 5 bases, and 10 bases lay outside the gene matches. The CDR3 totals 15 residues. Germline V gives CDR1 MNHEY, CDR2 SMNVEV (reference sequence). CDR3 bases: TGTGCCAGCAGTCCAGTGGGGACAGGTCTATACGAGCAGTACTTC. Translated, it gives CASSPVGTGLYEQYF.

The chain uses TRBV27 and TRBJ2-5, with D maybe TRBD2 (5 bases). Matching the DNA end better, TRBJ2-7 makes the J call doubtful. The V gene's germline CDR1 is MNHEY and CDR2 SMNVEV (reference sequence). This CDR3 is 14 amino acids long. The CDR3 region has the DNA TGTGCCAGCAGTTTTGCAACGGGAAACTACGAGCAGTACTTC. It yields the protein CASSFATGNYEQYF.

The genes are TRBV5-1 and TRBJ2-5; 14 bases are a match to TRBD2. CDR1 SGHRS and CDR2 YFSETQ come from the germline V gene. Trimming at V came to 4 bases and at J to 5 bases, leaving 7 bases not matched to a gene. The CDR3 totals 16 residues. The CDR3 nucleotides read TGCGCCAGCAGCCCGGGACTAGCGGGAGTTGGTGAGACCCAGTACTTC. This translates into CASSPGLAGVGETQYF.

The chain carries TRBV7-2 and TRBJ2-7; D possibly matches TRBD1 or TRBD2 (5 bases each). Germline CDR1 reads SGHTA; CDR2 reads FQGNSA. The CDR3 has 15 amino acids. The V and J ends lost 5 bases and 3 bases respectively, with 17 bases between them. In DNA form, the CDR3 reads TGTGCCAGCAGCGCTGGGCCGGGACGGATCTACGAGCAGTACTTC. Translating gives CASSAGPGRIYEQYF.

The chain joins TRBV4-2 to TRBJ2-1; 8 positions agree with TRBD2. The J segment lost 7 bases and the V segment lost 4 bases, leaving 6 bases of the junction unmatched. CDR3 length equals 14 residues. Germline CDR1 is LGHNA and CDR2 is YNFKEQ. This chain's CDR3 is CASSLERESNEQFF. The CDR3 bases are TGTGCCAGCAGCCTAGAGCGGGAGTCGAATGAGCAGTTCTTC.

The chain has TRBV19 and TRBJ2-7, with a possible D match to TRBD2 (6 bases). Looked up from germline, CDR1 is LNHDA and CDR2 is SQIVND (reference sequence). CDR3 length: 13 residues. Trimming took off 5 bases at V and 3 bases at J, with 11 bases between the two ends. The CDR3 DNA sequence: TGTGCCAGTAGTGATAGCGGAGTCTACGAGCAGTACTTC. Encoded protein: CASSDSGVYEQYF.

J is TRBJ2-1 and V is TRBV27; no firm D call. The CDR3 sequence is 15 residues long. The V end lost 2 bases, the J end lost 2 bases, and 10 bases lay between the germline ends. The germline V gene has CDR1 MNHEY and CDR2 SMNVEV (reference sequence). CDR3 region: CASSLMAPTYNEQFF. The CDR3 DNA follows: TGTGCCAGCAGTTTAATGGCTCCTACCTACAATGAGCAGTTCTTC.

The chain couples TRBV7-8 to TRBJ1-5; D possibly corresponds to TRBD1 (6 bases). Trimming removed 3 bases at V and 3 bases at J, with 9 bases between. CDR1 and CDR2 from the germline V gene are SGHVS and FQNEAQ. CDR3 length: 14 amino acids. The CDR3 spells CASSLGALNQPQHF. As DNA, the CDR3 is TGTGCCAGCAGCTTGGGGGCCCTCAATCAGCCCCAGCATTTT.

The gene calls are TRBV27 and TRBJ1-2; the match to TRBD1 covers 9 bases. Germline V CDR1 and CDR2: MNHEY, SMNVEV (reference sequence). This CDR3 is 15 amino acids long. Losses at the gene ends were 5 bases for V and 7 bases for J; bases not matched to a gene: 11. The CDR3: CASSPLRRTGVGYTF. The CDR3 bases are TGTGCCAGCAGTCCACTTCGCCGGACAGGGGTTGGCTACACCTTC.

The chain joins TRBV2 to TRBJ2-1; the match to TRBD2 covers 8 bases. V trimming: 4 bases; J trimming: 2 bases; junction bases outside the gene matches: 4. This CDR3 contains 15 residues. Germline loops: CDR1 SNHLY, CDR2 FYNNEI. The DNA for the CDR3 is TGTGCCAGCAGTGCACTAGCGGAAACCTACAATGAGCAGTTCTTC. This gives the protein CASSALAETYNEQFF.

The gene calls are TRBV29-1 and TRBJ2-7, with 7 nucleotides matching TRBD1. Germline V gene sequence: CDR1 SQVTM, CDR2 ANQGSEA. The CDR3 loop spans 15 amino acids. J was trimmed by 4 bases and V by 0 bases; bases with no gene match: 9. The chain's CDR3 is CSVEDGAGGIYEQYF. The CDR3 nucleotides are TGCAGCGTTGAAGATGGGGCAGGGGGAATATACGAGCAGTACTTC.

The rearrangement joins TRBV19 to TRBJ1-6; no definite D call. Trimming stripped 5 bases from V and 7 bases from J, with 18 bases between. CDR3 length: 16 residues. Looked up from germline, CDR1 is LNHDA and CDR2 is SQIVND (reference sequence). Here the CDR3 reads CASSAQDYTPNSPLHF. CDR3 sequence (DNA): TGTGCCAGTAGTGCCCAGGACTACACACCCAATTCACCCCTCCACTTT. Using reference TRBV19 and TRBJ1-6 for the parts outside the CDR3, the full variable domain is DGGITQSPKYLFRKEGQNVTLSCEQNLNHDAMYWYRQDPGQGLRLIYYSQIVNDFQKGDIAEGYSVSREKKESFPLTVTSAQKNPTAFYLCASSAQDYTPNSPLHFGNGTRLTVT.

CDR3 loop: CASSDPLRPEQYF. CDR3 in DNA: TGTGCCAGCAGTGACCCACTACGACCCGAGCAGTACTTC. The J gene is TRBJ2-7, the V gene TRBV6-1; D gene ambiguous. Per the germline V gene, CDR1 is MNHNS and CDR2 is SASEGT. V was pared by 3 bases and J by 6 bases, with 12 bases between. The CDR3 runs 13 residues.

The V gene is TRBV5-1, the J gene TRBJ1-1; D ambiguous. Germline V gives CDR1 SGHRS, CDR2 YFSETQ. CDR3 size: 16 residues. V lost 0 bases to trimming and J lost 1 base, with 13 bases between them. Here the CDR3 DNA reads TGCGCCAGCAGCTTGGAATTTCCCGACCAGAACACTGAAGCTTTCTTT. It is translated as CASSLEFPDQNTEAFF.

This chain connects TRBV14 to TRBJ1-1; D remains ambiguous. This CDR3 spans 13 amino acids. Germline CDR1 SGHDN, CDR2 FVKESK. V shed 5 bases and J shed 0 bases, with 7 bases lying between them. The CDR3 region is CASSWLMNTEAFF. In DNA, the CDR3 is TGTGCCAGCAGCTGGCTTATGAACACTGAAGCTTTCTTT.

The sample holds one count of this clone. Here the CDR3 DNA reads TGTGCCAGCAGCGAATCTAGCGGGAGGGGGGCCTACGAGCAGTACTTC. It specifies CASSESSGRGAYEQYF. The V gene is TRBV28, the J gene TRBJ2-7, with 12 bases fitting TRBD2. With 6 bases clipped from V and 2 bases from J, the junction kept 8 bases outside the gene matches. Germline V gives CDR1 MDHEN, CDR2 SYDVKM. The CDR3 is made up of 16 amino acids.